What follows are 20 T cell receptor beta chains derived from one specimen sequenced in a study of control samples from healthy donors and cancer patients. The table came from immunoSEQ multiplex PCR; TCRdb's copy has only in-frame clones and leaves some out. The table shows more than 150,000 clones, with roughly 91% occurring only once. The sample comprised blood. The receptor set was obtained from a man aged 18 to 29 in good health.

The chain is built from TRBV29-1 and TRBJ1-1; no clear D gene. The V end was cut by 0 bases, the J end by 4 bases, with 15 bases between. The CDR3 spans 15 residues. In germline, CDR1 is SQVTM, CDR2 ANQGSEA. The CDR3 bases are TGCAGCGTTGAAGATAGACGAGGATATGGCACTGAAGCTTTCTTT. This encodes CSVEDRRGYGTEAFF.

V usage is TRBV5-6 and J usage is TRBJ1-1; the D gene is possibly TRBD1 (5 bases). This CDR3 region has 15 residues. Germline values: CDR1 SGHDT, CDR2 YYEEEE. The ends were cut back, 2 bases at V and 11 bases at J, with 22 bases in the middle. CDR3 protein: CASSFGTPTLSGAFF. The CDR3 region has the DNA TGTGCCAGCAGCTTCGGGACGCCTACCCTTAGTGGGGCTTTCTTT.

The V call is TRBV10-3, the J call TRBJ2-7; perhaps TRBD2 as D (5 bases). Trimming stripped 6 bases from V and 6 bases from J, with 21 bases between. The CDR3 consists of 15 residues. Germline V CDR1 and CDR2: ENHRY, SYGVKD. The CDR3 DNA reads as TGTGCCATCAGCGCGCGTCTAGCTTCCCCCCTCGAGCAGTACTTC. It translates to CAISARLASPLEQYF.

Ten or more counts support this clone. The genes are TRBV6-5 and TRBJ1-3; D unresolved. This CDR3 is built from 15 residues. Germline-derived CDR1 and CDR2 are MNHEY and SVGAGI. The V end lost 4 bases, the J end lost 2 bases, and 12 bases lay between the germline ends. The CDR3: CASSWSGEAGNTIYF. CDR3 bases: TGTGCCAGCAGTTGGTCCGGGGAAGCTGGAAACACCATATATTTT.

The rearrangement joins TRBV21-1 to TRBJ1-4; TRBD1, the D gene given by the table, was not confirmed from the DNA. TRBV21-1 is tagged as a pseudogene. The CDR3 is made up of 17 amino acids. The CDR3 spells CASSTYAGRVTNEKLFF. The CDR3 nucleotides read TGTGCCAGCAGCACATACGCCGGCAGGGTAACTAATGAAAAACTGTTTTTT.

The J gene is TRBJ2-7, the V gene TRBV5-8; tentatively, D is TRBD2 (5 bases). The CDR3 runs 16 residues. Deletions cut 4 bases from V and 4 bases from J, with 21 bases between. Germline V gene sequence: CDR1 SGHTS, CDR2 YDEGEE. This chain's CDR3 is CASSRTVTPVGYEQYF. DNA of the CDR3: TGTGCCAGCAGCAGGACTGTTACCCCCGTCGGGTACGAGCAGTACTTC.

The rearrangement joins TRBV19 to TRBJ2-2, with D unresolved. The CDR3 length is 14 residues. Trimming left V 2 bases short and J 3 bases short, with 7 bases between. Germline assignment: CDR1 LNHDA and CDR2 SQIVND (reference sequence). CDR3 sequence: CASSIRTDTGELFF. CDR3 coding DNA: TGTGCCAGTAGTATACGGACGGACACCGGGGAGCTGTTTTTT.

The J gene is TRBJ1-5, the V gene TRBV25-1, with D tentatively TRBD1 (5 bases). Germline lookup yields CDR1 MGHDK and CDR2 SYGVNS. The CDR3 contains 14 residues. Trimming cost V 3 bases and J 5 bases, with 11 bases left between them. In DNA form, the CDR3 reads TGTGCCAGCAGTGACCCTCTAGGGGATCAGCCCCAGCATTTT. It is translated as CASSDPLGDQPQHF.

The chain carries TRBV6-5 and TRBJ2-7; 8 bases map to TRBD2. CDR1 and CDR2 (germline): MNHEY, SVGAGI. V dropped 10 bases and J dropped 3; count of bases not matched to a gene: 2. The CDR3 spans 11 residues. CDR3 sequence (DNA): TGTGCCATCGCGGGGGGCTACGAGCAGTACTTC. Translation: CAIAGGYEQYF.

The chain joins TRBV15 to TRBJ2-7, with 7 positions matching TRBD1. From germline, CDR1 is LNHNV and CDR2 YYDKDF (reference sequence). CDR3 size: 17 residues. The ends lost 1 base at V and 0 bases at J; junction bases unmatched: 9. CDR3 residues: CATSRGSRDRASYEQYF. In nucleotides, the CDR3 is TGTGCCACCAGCAGAGGAAGCCGGGACAGAGCCTCCTACGAGCAGTACTTC.

DNA for the CDR3: TGTGCCACCAGTGAACCCGGGACAGCAGGGGCCAACGTCCTGACTTTC. This translates into CATSEPGTAGANVLTF. V usage is TRBV24-1 and J usage is TRBJ2-6; 7 nucleotides line up with TRBD1. Germline trimming cut 4 bases from V and 4 bases from J; bases unmatched to any gene: 6. CDR3 length: 16 amino acids. Germline V gene sequence: CDR1 KGHDR, CDR2 SFDVKD.

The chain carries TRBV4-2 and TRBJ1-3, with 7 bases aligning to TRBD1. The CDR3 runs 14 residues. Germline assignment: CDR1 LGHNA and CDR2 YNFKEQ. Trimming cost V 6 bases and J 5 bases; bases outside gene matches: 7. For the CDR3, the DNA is TGTGCCAGCAGTCCCGGGACAGAAAGAAACACCATATATTTT. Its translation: CASSPGTERNTIYF.

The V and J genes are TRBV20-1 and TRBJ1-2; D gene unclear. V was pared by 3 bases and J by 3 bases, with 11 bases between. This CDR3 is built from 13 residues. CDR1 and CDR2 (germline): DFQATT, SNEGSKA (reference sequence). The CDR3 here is CSASQEEDYGYTF. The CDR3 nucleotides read TGCAGTGCTAGTCAAGAGGAGGACTATGGCTACACCTTC.

The DNA of the CDR3 is TGTGCCAGCACTCCCCCGGGCCGCTACGAGCAGTACTTC. As protein: CASTPPGRYEQYF. The chain is built from TRBV12-3 or TRBV12-4 and TRBJ2-7; no definite D call. Trimming left V 7 bases short and J 3 bases short, with 13 bases between. CDR3 size: 13 residues.

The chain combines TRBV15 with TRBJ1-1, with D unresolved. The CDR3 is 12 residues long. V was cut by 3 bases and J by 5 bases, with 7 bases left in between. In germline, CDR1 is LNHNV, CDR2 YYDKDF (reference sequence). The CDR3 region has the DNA TGTGCCACCAGCAGGGCGCGGACTGAAGCTTTCTTT. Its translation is CATSRARTEAFF.

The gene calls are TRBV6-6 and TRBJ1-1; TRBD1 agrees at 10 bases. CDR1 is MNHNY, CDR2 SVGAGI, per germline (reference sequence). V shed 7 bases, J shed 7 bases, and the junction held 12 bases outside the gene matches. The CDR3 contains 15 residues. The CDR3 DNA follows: TGTGCCAGCACTCCGTCCGGGACAGGGGACGGTGAAGCTTTCTTT. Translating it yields CASTPSGTGDGEAFF.

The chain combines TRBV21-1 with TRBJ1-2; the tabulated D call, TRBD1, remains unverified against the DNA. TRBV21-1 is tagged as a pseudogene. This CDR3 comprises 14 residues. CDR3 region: CASSKMAEIYGYTF. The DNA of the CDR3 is TGTGCCAGCAGCAAAATGGCAGAAATATATGGCTACACCTTC.

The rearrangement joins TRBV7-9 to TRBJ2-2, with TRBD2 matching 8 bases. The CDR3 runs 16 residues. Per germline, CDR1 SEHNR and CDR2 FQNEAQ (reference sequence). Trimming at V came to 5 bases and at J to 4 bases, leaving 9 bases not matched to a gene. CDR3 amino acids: CASSLLAALFTGELFF. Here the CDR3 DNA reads TGTGCCAGCAGCCTACTAGCGGCGTTGTTCACCGGGGAGCTGTTTTTT.

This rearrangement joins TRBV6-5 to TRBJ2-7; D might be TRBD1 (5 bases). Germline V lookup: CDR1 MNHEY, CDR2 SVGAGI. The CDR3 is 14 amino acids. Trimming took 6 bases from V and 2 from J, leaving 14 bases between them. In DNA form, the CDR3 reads TGTGCCAGCAGGGTCACAGGTCAGGCCTACGAGCAGTACTTC. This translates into CASRVTGQAYEQYF.

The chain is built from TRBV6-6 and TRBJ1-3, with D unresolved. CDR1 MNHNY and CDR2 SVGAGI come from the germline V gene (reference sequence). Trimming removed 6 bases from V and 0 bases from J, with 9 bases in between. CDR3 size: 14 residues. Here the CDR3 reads CASSRGSSGNTIYF. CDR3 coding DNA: TGTGCCAGCAGCCGCGGATCCTCTGGAAACACCATATATTTT.